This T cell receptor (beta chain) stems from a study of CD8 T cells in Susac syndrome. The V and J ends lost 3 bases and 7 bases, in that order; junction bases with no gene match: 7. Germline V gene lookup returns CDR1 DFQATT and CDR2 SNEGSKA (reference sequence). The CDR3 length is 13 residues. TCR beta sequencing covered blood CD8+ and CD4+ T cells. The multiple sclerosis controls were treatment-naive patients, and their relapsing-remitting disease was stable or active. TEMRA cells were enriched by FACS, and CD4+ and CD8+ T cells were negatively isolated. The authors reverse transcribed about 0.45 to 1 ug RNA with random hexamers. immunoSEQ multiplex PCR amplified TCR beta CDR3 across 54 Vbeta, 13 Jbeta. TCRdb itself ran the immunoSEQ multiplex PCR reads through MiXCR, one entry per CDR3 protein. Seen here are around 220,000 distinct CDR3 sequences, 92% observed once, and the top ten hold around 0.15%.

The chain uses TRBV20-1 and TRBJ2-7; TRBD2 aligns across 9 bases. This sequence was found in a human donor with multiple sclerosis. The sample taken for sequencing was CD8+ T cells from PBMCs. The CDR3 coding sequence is TGCAGTGCTAGGGCTAGCGGGATTGGGGAGCAGTACTTC. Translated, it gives CSARASGIGEQYF.